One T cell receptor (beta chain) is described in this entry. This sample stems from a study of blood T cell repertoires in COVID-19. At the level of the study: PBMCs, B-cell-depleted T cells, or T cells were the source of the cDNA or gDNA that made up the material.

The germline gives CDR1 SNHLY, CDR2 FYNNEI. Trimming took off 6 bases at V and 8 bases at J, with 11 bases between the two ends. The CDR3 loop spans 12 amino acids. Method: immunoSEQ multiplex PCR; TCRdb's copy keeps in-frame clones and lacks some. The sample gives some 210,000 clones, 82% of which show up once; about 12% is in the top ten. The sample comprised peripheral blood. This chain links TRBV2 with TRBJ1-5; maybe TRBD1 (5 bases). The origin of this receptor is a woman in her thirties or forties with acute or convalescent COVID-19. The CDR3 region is CASRAGREPQHF. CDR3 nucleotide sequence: TGTGCCAGCAGGGCAGGGAGGGAGCCCCAGCATTTT.